Each of the 27 T cell receptor beta chains below was sequenced from the same sample in a study of T cells after yellow fever vaccination. Using its own MiXCR run on the 5' RACE reads, TCRdb lists one record per CDR3 protein. The sample comprises 240,000 or so distinct CDR3 sequences, less than 8.5% of which are singletons, and roughly 0.86% rests with the top ten. Sequenced here: CD4+ T cells sorted from PBMCs, sampled 15 days after the yellow fever booster vaccination. These receptors all come from a man aged 30 to 39 who received the YFV17D yellow fever vaccine.

In this sample, this clonotype turned up many times. CDR3: CASSPGRGEQYF. CDR3 DNA: TGTGCCAGCAGCCCCGGTAGAGGCGAGCAGTACTTC. The rearrangement uses TRBV9 and TRBJ2-7; D not resolved. V gave up 4 bases and J gave up 6 bases, with 11 bases separating them. The CDR3 runs to 12 residues. CDR1 is SGDLS, CDR2 YYNGEE, per germline.

The genes are TRBV28 and TRBJ2-7; D unresolved. Trimming stripped 6 bases from V and 2 bases from J, with 8 bases between. CDR3 length: 12 residues. CDR1 is MDHEN, CDR2 SYDVKM, per germline. The CDR3 DNA reads as TGTGCCAGCAGGCAAATGGCCTACGAGCAGTACTTC. Amino acids: CASRQMAYEQYF.

The rearrangement joins TRBV14 to TRBJ2-1, with 14 bases aligning to TRBD2. In germline, CDR1 is SGHDN, CDR2 FVKESK. With V trimmed by 6 bases and J by 6 bases, 7 bases remained unmatched. This CDR3 comprises 16 residues. CDR3 protein: CASSQYGTSGGNEQFF. The CDR3 coding sequence is TGTGCCAGCAGTCAATACGGGACTAGCGGGGGCAATGAGCAGTTCTTC. Based on the CDR3 plus reference TRBV14 and TRBJ2-1, the full variable domain is EAGVTQFPSHSVIEKGQTVTLRCDPISGHDNLYWYRRVMGKEIKFLLHFVKESKQDESGMPNNRFLAERTGGTYSTLKVQPAELEDSGVYFCASSQYGTSGGNEQFFGPGTRLTVL.

As regards this clonotype: Mismatch with germline at one junction end may stem from a read error. The V call is TRBV20-1, the J call TRBJ2-3; TRBD2 matches at 8 bases. CDR1 is DFQATT and CDR2 is SNEGSKA in the germline V gene (reference sequence). This CDR3 is built from 19 residues. The DNA for the CDR3 is TGCACTGCTAGAGATCGGGGGATGGCGGGACCCAAGCGGGGGGATACGCAGTATTTT. This codes for CTARDRGMAGPKRGDTQYF.

The rearrangement joins TRBV10-3 to TRBJ2-5, with 9 bases aligning to TRBD2. The CDR3 runs 18 residues. Germline CDR1 and CDR2: ENHRY and SYGVKD. Trimming cost V 3 bases and J 5 bases; bases outside gene matches: 16. The CDR3 region has the DNA TGTGCCATCAGTGACCCCCCGGGTAGCGGGAGAGGGTCGGAGACCCAGTACTTC. Protein sequence: CAISDPPGSGRGSETQYF.

This clonotype occurred many times. The gene calls are TRBV7-2 and TRBJ2-7; the match to TRBD2 covers 13 bases. V trimming: 3 bases; J trimming: 2 bases; junction bases outside the gene matches: 1. CDR3 length: 15 amino acids. Germline lookup yields CDR1 SGHTA and CDR2 FQGNSA. The CDR3 loop reads CASSFTSGRAYEQYF. CDR3 sequence (DNA): TGTGCCAGCAGCTTTACTAGCGGGAGGGCCTACGAGCAGTACTTC.

This clonotype has more than one count but fewer than ten. The chain couples TRBV7-2 to TRBJ2-7, with TRBD2 matching over 9 bases. V was pared by 5 bases and J by 3 bases, with 11 bases of the junction left unmatched. Germline CDR1 and CDR2: SGHTA and FQGNSA. This CDR3 has 16 residues. The CDR3 here is CASSTEPGLAHYEQYF. The CDR3 DNA is TGTGCCAGCAGCACAGAGCCGGGACTAGCCCACTACGAGCAGTACTTC.

This clonotype was counted only a few times. This rearrangement joins TRBV12-3 or TRBV12-4 to TRBJ2-5; 8 bases map to TRBD1. With V trimmed by 3 bases and J by 5 bases, 8 bases remained unmatched. This CDR3 contains 15 residues. The CDR3 DNA sequence: TGTGCCAGCAGTTTGCAGGGCAGGGGGCAGGAGACCCAGTACTTC. This translates into CASSLQGRGQETQYF.

This clonotype was counted only a few times. The CDR3 DNA follows: TGTGCCAGCTCCAGCAACAGTAACTATGGCTACACCTTC. Translation: CASSSNSNYGYTF. V is TRBV12-3 or TRBV12-4 and J is TRBJ1-2; no clear D gene. The CDR3 covers 13 residues. V lost 8 bases, J lost 1 base, and 11 bases lay in between.

This clonotype was seen more than once but under ten times. The chain couples TRBV20-1 to TRBJ1-2; D gene uncertain. CDR1 is DFQATT and CDR2 is SNEGSKA in the germline V gene (reference sequence). The CDR3 length is 13 residues. Trimming took 3 bases from V and 3 from J, leaving 11 bases between them. CDR3 sequence reads: CSASPQMDYGYTF. In DNA, the CDR3 is TGCAGTGCTAGTCCTCAAATGGACTATGGCTACACCTTC.

This clonotype was detected ten times or more. The chain uses TRBV29-1 and TRBJ2-7, with 7 bases lining up with TRBD1. CDR1 is SQVTM, CDR2 ANQGSEA, per germline. Trimming at V came to 4 bases and at J to 3 bases, leaving 9 bases not matched to a gene. The CDR3 is 14 amino acids. Here the CDR3 reads CSVAIGGSGYEQYF. DNA of the CDR3: TGCAGCGTTGCCATAGGGGGCTCAGGCTACGAGCAGTACTTC.

There are a few counts of this clonotype. J is TRBJ2-3 and V is TRBV27, with 8 positions matching TRBD2. This CDR3 is 14 amino acids long. Trimming at V came to 0 bases and at J to 7 bases, leaving 3 bases not matched to a gene. Germline CDR1 and CDR2: MNHEY and SMNVEV (reference sequence). CDR3 DNA sequence: TGTGCCAGCAGTTTATCAGCGGGAGTTCATACGCAGTATTTT. This translates into CASSLSAGVHTQYF.

This clonotype occurred a few times. The chain employs TRBV4-3 and TRBJ2-1, with 7 bases fitting TRBD2. This CDR3 is built from 20 residues. The germline V gene has CDR1 LGHNA and CDR2 YSLEER. J lost 0 bases, V lost 0 bases, and 14 bases had no gene match. The CDR3 sequence is CASSQEGGLGRRSSYNEQFF. The CDR3 DNA reads as TGCGCCAGCAGCCAAGAGGGAGGGCTTGGGCGGAGGAGCTCCTACAATGAGCAGTTCTTC.

This sequence joins TRBV12-3 or TRBV12-4 and TRBJ1-1; TRBD1 matches 7 bases. The CDR3 contains 14 residues. J was trimmed by 0 bases and V by 6 bases; bases with no gene match: 4. Written as DNA, the CDR3 is TGTGCCAGCAGACTGGGACAGTTGAACACTGAAGCTTTCTTT. Protein sequence: CASRLGQLNTEAFF.

This clonotype was counted at least ten times. The CDR3 DNA follows: TGTGCCAGCAGCAAAAGCACCTCGACAGGACAAGAGACCCAGTACTTC. Translated: CASSKSTSTGQETQYF. This chain links TRBV21-1 with TRBJ2-5; TRBD1, the D gene given by the table, was not confirmed from the DNA. TRBV21-1 is marked as a pseudogene. The CDR3 loop spans 16 amino acids.

In its sample, this clonotype was seen a few times. CDR3 loop: CASSTGLVGPGELFF. The CDR3, as DNA: TGCGCCAGCAGCACGGGACTAGTGGGGCCCGGGGAGCTGTTTTTT. The chain employs TRBV5-1 and TRBJ2-2; TRBD2 aligns across 8 bases. The CDR3 sequence is 15 residues long. Trimming cost V 4 bases and J 6 bases; bases outside gene matches: 8. Germline V gives CDR1 SGHRS, CDR2 YFSETQ. Combining the CDR3 with reference TRBV5-1 and TRBJ2-2 gives the whole variable domain KAGVTQTPRYLIKTRGQQVTLSCSPISGHRSVSWYQQTPGQGLQFLFEYFSETQRNKGNFPGRFSGRQFSNSRSEMNVSTLELGDSALYLCASSTGLVGPGELFFGEGSRLTVL.

This clonotype showed up many times. V gene TRBV12-3 or TRBV12-4 combines with J gene TRBJ1-4, with D perhaps matching TRBD1 (6 bases). With 3 bases removed from V and 9 bases from J, the gap between germline ends came to 14 bases. There are 14 residues in the CDR3. The CDR3 sequence: CASSFGEGGQKLFF. In DNA, the CDR3 is TGTGCCAGCAGTTTCGGGGAAGGGGGACAAAAACTGTTTTTT.

The table lists this clonotype with many counts. CDR3 region: CASSLSGQTYEQYF. CDR3 bases: TGTGCCAGCAGCTTATCGGGACAGACCTACGAGCAGTACTTC. This chain links TRBV7-9 with TRBJ2-7; TRBD1 agrees at 7 bases. Germline assignment: CDR1 SEHNR and CDR2 FQNEAQ (reference sequence). Trimming cost V 2 bases and J 2 bases; bases outside gene matches: 3. This CDR3 contains 14 residues.

This clonotype was seen at least ten times. The chain carries TRBV10-3 and TRBJ2-5; the D is unclear. Trimming took 2 bases from V and 0 from J, leaving 7 bases between them. The CDR3 runs 14 residues. Germline V gives CDR1 ENHRY, CDR2 SYGVKD. CDR3 DNA sequence: TGTGCCATCAGTGAGCAGGTGGACCAAGAGACCCAGTACTTC. The encoded protein is CAISEQVDQETQYF.

This clonotype has only a few counts. V usage is TRBV30 and J usage is TRBJ2-3, with a weak D call TRBD2 (5 bases). Trimming cost V 0 bases and J 4 bases, with 11 bases left between them. The length of the CDR3 is 14 residues. Germline values: CDR1 GTSNPN, CDR2 SVGIG (reference sequence). CDR3 residues: CAWSVVGGADTQYF. Written as DNA, the CDR3 is TGTGCCTGGAGTGTAGTCGGAGGCGCAGATACGCAGTATTTT.

This clonotype occurred a few times. The V gene is TRBV12-3 or TRBV12-4, the J gene TRBJ2-7; tentatively, D is TRBD1 (6 bases). The CDR3 totals 15 residues. Trimming pared 3 bases from V and 2 bases from J, leaving 14 bases between. The CDR3 region is CASSLGQRPPYEQYF. The CDR3 DNA reads as TGTGCCAGCAGTTTGGGACAACGCCCTCCCTACGAGCAGTACTTC.

This chain joins TRBV20-1 and TRBJ2-1; 9 bases are a match to TRBD1. The CDR3 is made up of 13 amino acids. V lost 3 bases, J lost 5 bases, and 2 bases stayed unmatched. CDR1 is DFQATT, CDR2 SNEGSKA, per germline (reference sequence). The CDR3 loop reads CSASGTGNNEQFF. The DNA of the CDR3 is TGCAGTGCTAGCGGGACAGGGAACAATGAGCAGTTCTTC.

At least ten counts were recorded for this clonotype. The rearrangement uses TRBV10-3 and TRBJ2-7; D is unresolved. The length of the CDR3 is 14 residues. The germline V and J ends were trimmed by 0 bases and 4 bases, with 10 bases remaining between them. Germline CDR1 reads ENHRY; CDR2 reads SYGVKD. The CDR3 protein is CAISESGSFYEQYF. The DNA for the CDR3 is TGTGCCATCAGTGAGTCGGGCTCTTTTTACGAGCAGTACTTC.

This clonotype is a singleton in its sample. The rearrangement links TRBV7-2 to TRBJ2-7; the match to TRBD2 covers 12 bases. Trimming took 3 bases from V and 6 from J; bases not matched to a gene: 12. Germline values: CDR1 SGHTA, CDR2 FQGNSA. The CDR3 consists of 17 residues. CDR3 in amino acids: CASSFGPALAGGREQYF. The CDR3 DNA reads as TGTGCCAGCAGCTTTGGCCCCGCACTAGCGGGAGGCCGCGAGCAGTACTTC. The full variable domain, in which reference TRBV7-2 and TRBJ2-7 provide the parts outside the CDR3, is GAGVSQSPSNKVTEKGKDVELRCDPISGHTALYWYRQSLGQGLEFLIYFQGNSAPDKSGLPSDRFSAERTGGSVSTLTIQRTQQEDSAVYLCASSFGPALAGGREQYFGPGTRLTVT.

This clonotype was found a few times. The chain combines TRBV7-2 with TRBJ2-2, with D possibly TRBD2 on 5 matching bases. This CDR3 comprises 14 residues. V was cut by 1 base and J by 4 bases, with 7 bases left in between. CDR1 and CDR2 from the germline V gene are SGHTA and FQGNSA. CDR3 sequence: CASSLVEGTGELFF. CDR3 bases: TGTGCCAGCAGCTTAGTAGAGGGCACCGGGGAGCTGTTTTTT.

The V gene is TRBV7-2, the J gene TRBJ2-5, with TRBD2 matching 12 bases. The CDR3 is 18 amino acids. V shed 0 bases and J 3 bases; nucleotides not matched to a gene: 8. CDR1 SGHTA and CDR2 FQGNSA come from the germline V gene. This CDR3 is CASSLAWRTSGEKETQYF. Here the CDR3 DNA reads TGTGCCAGCAGCTTAGCGTGGCGGACTAGCGGGGAAAAAGAGACCCAGTACTTC.

This clonotype has just a few counts. The chain combines TRBV7-2 with TRBJ2-1; D gene uncertain. The CDR3 length is 11 residues. Germline values: CDR1 SGHTA, CDR2 FQGNSA. Trimming pared 5 bases from V and 10 bases from J, leaving 9 bases between. The CDR3 loop is CASSQPQEQFF. The CDR3 DNA reads TGTGCCAGCAGCCAACCACAAGAGCAGTTCTTC.